This T cell receptor beta chain appears in the sequencing data of a study of human T cells and chemical hapten exposure. Study overall: TCR yield per sample varied, mainly due to pooled library volumes. Study-level points and caveats: Following DPC sensitization, TCRs present above 1 in 1000 frequency showed no change.

MiXCR, run by TCRdb on the RACE reads, gives a single entry per CDR3 protein. The sample contains approximately 60,000 distinct CDR3 sequences, 11% of which appear only once. Trimming took 5 bases from V and 8 from J, leaving 9 bases between them. Germline V lookup: CDR1 SEHNR, CDR2 FQNEAQ (reference sequence). The CDR3 length is 11 residues. The sample's time point: pre-sensitization, week 0. As for treatment: therapeutic diphenylcyclopropenone sensitization with weekly scalp DPC. This clonotype was seen only a few times. Its target is not known. The material sequenced was whole blood, taken in connection with sensitization to the hapten diphenylcyclopropenone (DPC). The chain is built from TRBV7-9 and TRBJ1-1; D remains unclear. This TCR was sampled from a woman aged 40 to 50 with alopecia areata. Some clones in this sample may be carry-over from other donors' samples. The CDR3 protein is CASSRAGEAFF. CDR3 sequence (DNA): TGTGCCAGCAGCCGGGCGGGCGAAGCTTTCTTT.